The clone carrying this TCR beta chain was picked up a small number of times. The antigen is undetermined. The table came from immunoSEQ multiplex PCR; TCRdb's copy has only in-frame clones and leaves some out. The data contain 35,000 to 50,000 clones, 78% of them seen just once; the ten biggest clones take up less than 0.6%. The data were obtained in a study of memory CD4+ T cells and cytomegalovirus serostatus. Study results and limitations: Suggested: most of the CMV-linked TCR signature lies in CD4+ memory cells.

This CDR3 comprises 16 residues. Trimming removed 0 bases at V and 0 bases at J, with 9 bases between. Germline V CDR1 and CDR2: PRHDT, FYEKMQ (reference sequence). The sort gate was single viable CD3+CD4+CD8-CD45RO+ cells for memory CD4+ T cells. CMV serostatus came from serum IgG against pp150, pp28, p38, p52. Sequencing input: memory CD4+ T cells from blood. This clonotype was sampled from an adult in good health and CMV-seronegative. The gene calls are TRBV13 and TRBJ1-3; D is undetermined. The CDR3 DNA reads TGTGCCAGCAGCTTAGGCCTGAGGGACTCTGGAAACACCATATATTTT. Its translation: CASSLGLRDSGNTIYF. Full variable domain (rest looked up from reference TRBV13 and TRBJ1-3): AAGVIQSPRHLIKEKRETATLKCYPIPRHDTVYWYQQGPGQDPQFLISFYEKMQSDKGSIPDRFSAQQFSDYHSELNMSSLELGDSALYFCASSLGLRDSGNTIYFGEGSWLTVV.